Listed below are T cell receptor beta chains from one sample, sequenced in a study of CD8 T cells in Susac syndrome. TCRdb reprocessed the immunoSEQ multiplex PCR reads with MiXCR, giving one entry per CDR3 protein. Counted here are a few hundred thousand distinct CDR3 sequences, approximately 95% occurring once; the ten biggest clones make up 0.095%. Sample: CD4+ T cells from PBMCs. These receptors originate from a human donor with multiple sclerosis. Both conserved end residues are part of each CDR3. D genes are given only for firm matches. The size entry is marked missing in some rows and otherwise reads once, few, many or a size class.

abundance,v_gene,j_gene,len,d_gene,CDR3aa,CDR3nt
.,TRBV9,TRBJ2-2,15,TRBD2,CASSVGPSGAGELFF,TGTGCCAGCAGCGTAGGCCCTAGCGGGGCCGGGGAGCTGTTTTTT
.,TRBV29-1,TRBJ2-7,14,TRBD1,CSVEIPQGTYEQYF,TGCAGCGTTGAAATTCCACAGGGGACCTACGAGCAGTACTTC
.,TRBV20-1,TRBJ1-2,13,.,CSARVPRVYGYTF,TGCAGTGCTAGAGTGCCCAGGGTCTATGGCTACACCTTC
.,TRBV3-1,TRBJ2-1,15,.,CASSQAILRGDEQFF,TGTGCCAGCAGCCAAGCCATCCTTAGGGGCGATGAGCAGTTCTTC
.,TRBV5-4,TRBJ2-1,14,.,CASSAGTPYNEQFF,TGTGCCAGCAGCGCCGGGACACCCTACAATGAGCAGTTCTTC
.,TRBV29-1,TRBJ2-5,14,.,CSVLGTDYQETQYF,TGCAGCGTTCTTGGGACGGACTACCAAGAGACCCAGTACTTC
.,TRBV14,TRBJ1-1,14,.,CASSRRYMNTEAFF,TGTGCCAGCAGCCGACGGTACATGAACACTGAAGCTTTCTTT
.,TRBV20-1,TRBJ1-1,12,.,CSAQAGNTEAFF,TGCAGTGCCCAGGCAGGGAACACTGAAGCTTTCTTT
.,TRBV5-4,TRBJ2-5,16,TRBD2,CASSRGGLAGVETQYF,TGTGCCAGCAGCCGCGGAGGACTAGCGGGAGTAGAGACCCAGTACTTC
.,TRBV3-1,TRBJ1-1,14,TRBD1,CASSQDRGRDEAFF,TGTGCCAGCAGCCAAGACAGGGGGAGAGATGAAGCTTTCTTT
.,TRBV7-2,TRBJ2-7,13,.,CASSLRQPYEQYF,TGTGCCAGCAGCTTAAGACAACCCTACGAGCAGTACTTC
.,TRBV5-1,TRBJ2-7,13,.,CASSLRGSYEQYF,TGTGCCAGCAGTTTACGGGGCTCCTACGAGCAGTACTTC
.,TRBV29-1,TRBJ2-6,14,.,CSVEAGSGANVLTF,TGCAGCGTTGAGGCGGGCTCTGGGGCCAACGTCCTGACTTTC
.,TRBV11-2,TRBJ2-7,14,.,CASSLDGADYEQYF,TGTGCCAGCAGCTTAGATGGGGCCGACTACGAGCAGTACTTC
once,TRBV15,TRBJ2-1,17,.,CATSRVAVDLSYNEQFF,TGTGCCACCAGCAGAGTCGCTGTGGACTTATCCTACAATGAGCAGTTCTTC
.,TRBV20-1,TRBJ2-7,12,.,CSARTLGYEQYF,TGCAGTGCTAGAACCCTCGGCTACGAGCAGTACTTC
.,TRBV15,TRBJ1-1,13,.,CATSRDLSTEAFF,TGTGCCACCAGCAGAGATCTTTCCACTGAAGCTTTCTTT
.,TRBV5-1,TRBJ2-3,13,.,CASRTGYTDTQYF,TGCGCCAGCAGGACCGGTTACACAGATACGCAGTATTTT
.,TRBV3-1,TRBJ2-1,10,.,CASSHHEQFF,TGTGCCAGCAGCCATCATGAGCAGTTCTTC
.,TRBV11-2,TRBJ1-1,15,TRBD1,CASSKQGAWDTEAFF,TGTGCCAGCAGCAAACAGGGGGCGTGGGACACTGAAGCTTTCTTT
few,TRBV11-2,TRBJ2-1,13,.,CASSLGRGNEQFF,TGTGCCAGCAGTCTGGGAAGGGGCAATGAGCAGTTCTTC
.,TRBV7-2,TRBJ1-2,13,.,CASSQSPTVGYTF,TGTGCCAGCAGCCAATCTCCGACAGTTGGCTACACCTTC